This entry lists 3 T cell receptor beta chains sequenced from one sample in a study of T cells in localized non-small cell lung cancer. Repertoires were generated with immunoSEQ multiplex PCR, while TCRdb's copy carries only in-frame clones and drops some. Of around 45,000 clones in the sample, roughly 86% are singletons; the top ten hold 2.5%. Sequenced here: PBMCs, sampled before any cancer treatment. These receptors were collected from a man aged 40 to 75 with stage II lung adenocarcinoma.

The table lists this clone with a count of one. The V gene is TRBV5-4, the J gene TRBJ2-2; no clear D gene. V was pared by 0 bases and J by 2 bases, with 5 bases between. The length of the CDR3 is 14 residues. CDR1 is SGHNT, CDR2 YYREEE, per germline (reference sequence). The CDR3 spells CASSLDSNTGELFF. Here the CDR3 DNA reads TGTGCCAGCAGCTTGGACAGCAACACCGGGGAGCTGTTTTTT.

The chain recombines TRBV5-1 with TRBJ1-2, with D possibly being TRBD1 (6 bases). CDR1 and CDR2 (germline): SGHRS, YFSETQ. The CDR3 spans 15 residues. V was cut by 3 bases and J by 7 bases, with 19 bases left in between. CDR3 loop: CASSWVGGGQGGYTF. CDR3 bases: TGCGCCAGCAGCTGGGTGGGCGGGGGGCAGGGTGGCTACACCTTC.

As DNA, the CDR3 is TGTGCCAGCAGCGTAGCTGGGACAGGCCCTGGGGATCCTGGCAATGAGCAGTTCTTC. Amino acids: CASSVAGTGPGDPGNEQFF. This sequence joins TRBV9 and TRBJ2-1; 8 positions match TRBD1. Germline CDR1 reads SGDLS; CDR2 reads YYNGEE. With V trimmed by 0 bases and J by 6 bases, 17 bases remained unmatched. This CDR3 comprises 19 residues.